This entry concerns a single TCR beta chain. Distinct nucleotide sequences in the sample also encode this CDR3. This entry comes from a study of shared clonotypes between healthy human individuals. For the study at large: CD4 naive and CD4 memory each took three plates per donor, while CD8 naive took two and CD8 memory one.

The CDR3 consists of 15 residues. V lost 0 bases, J lost 0 bases, and 6 bases lay in between. Germline-derived CDR1 and CDR2 are SGHNT and YENEEA. Sequenced by immunoSEQ multiplex PCR; TCRdb stores in-frame clones only, minus some. The top ten hold 1% to 1.5% of the sample, which has about 1,800,000 clones, about 95% seen once. Naive-designated CD8 cells lacked CD45RO, were positively enriched for CCR7, and omitted terminally differentiated effector memory CD45RA+ cells. Sequencing input: naive CD8+ T cells sorted from blood. V and J are TRBV11-3 and TRBJ1-3; unclear D gene. The receptor's source is a young man in good health. The CDR3 sequence: CASSLDGSSGNTIYF. As DNA, the CDR3 is TGTGCCAGCAGCTTAGATGGGAGCTCTGGAAACACCATATATTTT.